What follows are 5 T cell receptor beta chains derived from one specimen sequenced in a study of OX40 agonist ivuxolimab in advanced cancers. The assay was immunoSEQ multiplex PCR, and TCRdb's table has in-frame clones only and misses some. The data hold fewer than 100,000 clones, with 85% to 90% observed a single time. The material was CD4+ or CD8+ T cells sorted from blood, obtained in a trial of the OX40 agonist ivuxolimab. Source of these receptors: an adult with an advanced solid tumor such as melanoma, head and neck, liver or kidney cancer.

The V and J genes are TRBV6-1 and TRBJ1-5; D remains ambiguous. V dropped 2 bases and J dropped 3 bases, with 8 bases sitting between them. The CDR3 covers 14 residues. Germline V gene data show CDR1 as MNHNS and CDR2 as SASEGT. CDR3 protein: CASSEWGPNQPQHF. As DNA, the CDR3 is TGTGCCAGCAGTGAATGGGGTCCCAATCAGCCCCAGCATTTT.

The J gene is TRBJ2-3, the V gene TRBV18; 10 positions match TRBD2. Looked up from germline, CDR1 is KGHSH and CDR2 is LQKENI. The CDR3 loop spans 17 amino acids. Trimming took 5 bases from V and 2 from J; bases not matched to a gene: 10. CDR3 nucleotide sequence: TGTGCCAGCTCATTAACGCGGACTAGCGGAGACACAGATACGCAGTATTTT. Its translation: CASSLTRTSGDTDTQYF.

This rearrangement joins TRBV2 to TRBJ2-7, with D possibly matching TRBD1 (5 bases). Deletions cut 3 bases from V and 2 bases from J, with 14 bases between. The CDR3 length is 15 residues. The germline V gene has CDR1 SNHLY and CDR2 FYNNEI. CDR3 sequence (DNA): TGTGCCAGCAGTGAGGGGCCAGGGAATACCTACGAGCAGTACGTC. Translating it yields CASSEGPGNTYEQYV.

This rearrangement joins TRBV5-1 to TRBJ1-2; the D gene is possibly TRBD1 (5 bases). This CDR3 comprises 14 residues. The germline V and J ends were trimmed by 4 bases and 6 bases, with 16 bases remaining between them. CDR1 is SGHRS and CDR2 is YFSETQ in the germline V gene. The CDR3 bases are TGCGCCAGCAGCGCGTTTGGGGGTTCAGATGGCTACACCTTC. Translation: CASSAFGGSDGYTF.

The chain is built from TRBV11-2 and TRBJ2-3; D ambiguous. The CDR3 is 15 residues long. CDR1 and CDR2 (germline): SGHAT, FQNNGV. V was shortened by 2 bases and J by 0 bases, with 9 bases between the two germline ends. The CDR3 DNA sequence: TGTGCCAGCAGCTTAACATATGCAAGCACAGATACGCAGTATTTT. Amino acid sequence: CASSLTYASTDTQYF.